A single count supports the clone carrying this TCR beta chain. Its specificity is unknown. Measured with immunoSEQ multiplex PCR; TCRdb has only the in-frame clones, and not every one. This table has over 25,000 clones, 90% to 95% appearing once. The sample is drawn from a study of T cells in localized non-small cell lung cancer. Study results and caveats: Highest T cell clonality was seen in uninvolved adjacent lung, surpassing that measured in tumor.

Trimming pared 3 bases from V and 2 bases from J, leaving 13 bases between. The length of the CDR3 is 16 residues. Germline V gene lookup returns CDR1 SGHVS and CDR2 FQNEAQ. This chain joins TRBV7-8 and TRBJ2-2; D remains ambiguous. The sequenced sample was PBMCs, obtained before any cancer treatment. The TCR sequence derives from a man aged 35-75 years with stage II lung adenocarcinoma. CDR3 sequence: CASSFDPSGNTGELFF. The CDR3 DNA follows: TGTGCCAGCAGCTTTGACCCTAGTGGTAACACCGGGGAGCTGTTTTTT. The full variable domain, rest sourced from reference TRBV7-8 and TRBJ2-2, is GAGVSQSPRYKVAKRGQDVALRCDPISGHVSLFWYQQALGQGPEFLTYFQNEAQLDKSGLPSDRFFAERPEGSVSTLKIQRTQQEDSAVYLCASSFDPSGNTGELFFGEGSRLTVL.